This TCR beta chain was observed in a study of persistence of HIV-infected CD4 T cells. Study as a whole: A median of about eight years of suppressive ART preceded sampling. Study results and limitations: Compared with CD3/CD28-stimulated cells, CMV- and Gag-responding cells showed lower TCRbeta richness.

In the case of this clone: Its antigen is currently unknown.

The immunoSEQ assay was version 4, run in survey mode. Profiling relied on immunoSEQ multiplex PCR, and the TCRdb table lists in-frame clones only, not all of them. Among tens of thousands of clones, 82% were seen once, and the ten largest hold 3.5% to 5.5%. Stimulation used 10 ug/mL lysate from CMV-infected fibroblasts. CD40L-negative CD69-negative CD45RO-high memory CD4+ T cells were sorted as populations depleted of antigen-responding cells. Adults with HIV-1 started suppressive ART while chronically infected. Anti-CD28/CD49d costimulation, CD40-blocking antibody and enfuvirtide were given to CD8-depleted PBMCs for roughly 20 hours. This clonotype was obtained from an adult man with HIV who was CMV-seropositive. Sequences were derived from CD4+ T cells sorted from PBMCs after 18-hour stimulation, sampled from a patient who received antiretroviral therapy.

The CDR3 region has the DNA TGCGCCAGCAGCGTAGATCGGACCTATGGCTACACCTTC. Translated: CASSVDRTYGYTF. The rearrangement joins TRBV4-1 to TRBJ1-2; the D is unclear. CDR1 MGHRA and CDR2 YSYEKL come from the germline V gene. Deletions cut 5 bases from V and 4 bases from J, with 11 bases between. CDR3 length equals 13 residues.